Each of the 32 T cell receptor beta chains below was sequenced from the same sample in a study of T-cell memory formation after mild COVID-19. TCRdb fed the 5' RACE reads into MiXCR, producing one record per CDR3 protein. The data show about 560,000 distinct CDR3 sequences, 15% to 20% seen once. The source material was PBMCs or a T cell subset sorted from them (not recorded which). The receptors originated from an adult woman who had mild COVID-19 (a few samples of this study predate the infection). Cell type and time point are not known.

The CDR3 is CASSYKGSHEQYF. Here the CDR3 DNA reads TGTGCCAGCAGTTACAAGGGTAGTCACGAGCAGTACTTC. The V call is TRBV6-5, the J call TRBJ2-7; D is unresolved. Germline CDR1 and CDR2: MNHEY and SVGAGI. This CDR3 is 13 amino acids long. With 2 bases removed from V and 5 bases from J, the gap between germline ends came to 10 bases.

The chain employs TRBV5-6 and TRBJ1-4; TRBD1 agrees at 7 bases. CDR3 length: 17 residues. Germline lookup yields CDR1 SGHDT and CDR2 YYEEEE. Unmatched junction bases numbered 16, after V lost 6 bases and J lost 5 bases. The CDR3 nucleotides read TGTGCCAGCACCCCGCGGGGGAGGAGGGGGCCGAATGAAAAACTGTTTTTT. Translated, it gives CASTPRGRRGPNEKLFF.

This clonotype was seen only a few times. V is TRBV12-3 or TRBV12-4 and J is TRBJ1-2; TRBD1 might be the D (5 bases). The CDR3 consists of 14 residues. Trimming took off 1 base at V and 8 bases at J, with 14 bases between the two ends. The CDR3 reads CASSLVGRVGGYTF. The CDR3, as DNA: TGTGCCAGCAGTTTAGTGGGCAGGGTGGGCGGCTACACCTTC.

The sample holds a few counts of this clonotype. The chain is built from TRBV20-1 and TRBJ1-1, with D uncertain. V dropped 3 bases and J dropped 3 bases, with 23 bases sitting between them. The CDR3 runs to 17 residues. The germline V gene encodes CDR1 DFQATT and CDR2 SNEGSKA (reference sequence). The CDR3, as DNA: TGCAGTGCTAGCTTTCGAACGGTGTATTGGCAGGACACTGAAGCTTTCTTT. Its translation is CSASFRTVYWQDTEAFF.

The chain joins TRBV6-2 or TRBV6-3 to TRBJ2-7, with 9 bases that match TRBD2. Germline V CDR1 and CDR2: MNHEY, SVGEGT. CDR3 length: 15 residues. V lost 4 bases to trimming and J lost 6 bases; unmatched junction nucleotides: 10. The CDR3 DNA sequence: TGTGCCAGCAGTTCCTACCAGCGGGAGGTTGGCGAGCAGTACTTC. Protein product: CASSSYQREVGEQYF.

This clonotype was seen a few times. V usage is TRBV6-6 and J usage is TRBJ1-1; D is undetermined. The ends were cut back, 6 bases at V and 3 bases at J, with 11 bases in the middle. The CDR3 consists of 13 residues. Germline V gene sequence: CDR1 MNHNY, CDR2 SVGAGI (reference sequence). The CDR3 sequence: CASRKNSDTEAFF. CDR3 coding DNA: TGTGCCAGCAGGAAAAACAGTGACACTGAAGCTTTCTTT.

The V gene is TRBV5-5, the J gene TRBJ1-3; D is perhaps TRBD1 (5 bases). This CDR3 is 15 amino acids long. CDR1 and CDR2 from the germline V gene are SGHKS and YYEKEE (reference sequence). V was clipped by 4 bases and J by 5 bases, with 16 bases between them. The CDR3 nucleotides read TGTGCCAGCAGCCCTACTGGGACCCCAAGAAACACCATATATTTT. Residues: CASSPTGTPRNTIYF.

The rearrangement links TRBV7-8 to TRBJ1-2, with 12 bases lining up with TRBD1. V shed 0 bases, J shed 2 bases, and the junction held 10 bases outside the gene matches. The germline CDR1 and CDR2 sequences are SGHVS and FQNEAQ. The CDR3 is 19 amino acids. The CDR3 sequence is CASSLAGTGGYASNYGYTF. CDR3 nucleotide sequence: TGTGCCAGCAGCTTAGCCGGGACAGGGGGCTATGCCTCCAACTATGGCTACACCTTC.

The chain joins TRBV2 to TRBJ2-1; unclear D gene. The CDR3 is made up of 14 amino acids. Germline V gives CDR1 SNHLY, CDR2 FYNNEI. V was pared by 10 bases and J by 3 bases, with 16 bases between. CDR3 bases: TGTGCCACGACCGTTTCCCCTCTCTACAATGAGCAGTTCTTC. Protein sequence: CATTVSPLYNEQFF.

This clonotype was observed a handful of times. The chain uses TRBV12-3 or TRBV12-4 and TRBJ2-1; D gene unclear. The V end was cut by 2 bases, the J end by 8 bases, with 7 bases between. The CDR3 extends over 12 amino acids. CDR3 sequence (DNA): TGTGCCAGCAGTTTAAGTACCTATGAGCAGTTCTTC. This translates into CASSLSTYEQFF.

This clonotype was observed a handful of times. The V call is TRBV20-1, the J call TRBJ2-3, with TRBD2 matching over 8 bases. Germline CDR1 reads DFQATT; CDR2 reads SNEGSKA (reference sequence). Unmatched junction bases numbered 10, after V lost 3 bases and J lost 5 bases. The CDR3 length is 15 residues. The CDR3 protein is CSASGGSGGLDTQYF. CDR3 nucleotides: TGCAGTGCTAGTGGGGGTTCGGGAGGGTTAGATACGCAGTATTTT.

This clonotype has a count of ten or more. The genes are TRBV5-1 and TRBJ2-1; possibly TRBD2 for D (6 bases). The CDR3 covers 15 residues. Germline assignment: CDR1 SGHRS and CDR2 YFSETQ. V was clipped by 1 base and J by 6 bases, with 14 bases between them. The CDR3 DNA reads as TGCGCCAGCAGCTTGTGGGAGGTGGCTCTCAATGAGCAGTTCTTC. It codes for CASSLWEVALNEQFF.

V and J are TRBV6-4 and TRBJ1-5; 8 bases are shared with TRBD1. Germline values: CDR1 MRHNA, CDR2 SNTAGT. The length of the CDR3 is 14 residues. V gave up 6 bases and J gave up 0 bases; unmatched junction bases: 1. The CDR3 sequence is CASRTGVSNQPQHF. The CDR3 DNA reads as TGTGCCAGCAGGACAGGGGTTAGCAATCAGCCCCAGCATTTT.

This clonotype was detected a few times. The V gene is TRBV7-9, the J gene TRBJ2-1; D perhaps matches TRBD2 (6 bases). The CDR3 is 15 residues long. Germline lookup yields CDR1 SEHNR and CDR2 FQNEAQ (reference sequence). V lost 4 bases to trimming and J lost 2 bases, with 12 bases between them. CDR3 amino acids: CASSSTSYPYNEQFF. The CDR3 DNA reads as TGTGCCAGCAGCTCTACTAGCTACCCCTACAATGAGCAGTTCTTC.

The chain combines TRBV2 with TRBJ1-2, with 7 nucleotides matching TRBD1. The junction had 10 bases not matched to a gene; V was cut back by 9 bases and J by 3 bases. CDR1 and CDR2 (germline): SNHLY, FYNNEI. The CDR3 has 14 amino acids. This chain's CDR3 is CARTLGQADYGYTF. CDR3 sequence (DNA): TGTGCCAGAACTCTTGGACAGGCGGACTATGGCTACACCTTC.

The rearrangement links TRBV7-2 to TRBJ2-2; 8 bases agree with TRBD2. The CDR3 sequence is 13 residues long. The ends lost 5 bases at V and 4 bases at J; junction bases unmatched: 0. Germline V gives CDR1 SGHTA, CDR2 FQGNSA. The CDR3 nucleotides are TGTGCCAGCAGCGGGACTAGCACCGGGGAGCTGTTTTTT. Translating gives CASSGTSTGELFF.

V is TRBV18 and J is TRBJ1-2; 7 nucleotides match TRBD1. The germline V gene encodes CDR1 KGHSH and CDR2 LQKENI. The V segment lost 4 bases and the J segment 8 bases; nucleotides outside the gene matches: 16. The CDR3 has 16 residues. Here the CDR3 DNA reads TGTGCCAGCTCACTTTCCGACAGGGCGAAGACGGGGGGCTACACCTTC. Residues: CASSLSDRAKTGGYTF.

This clonotype was seen only a few times. This rearrangement joins TRBV7-2 to TRBJ2-5, with 11 positions matching TRBD2. J gave up 3 bases and V 1 base, and 10 bases lay outside the gene matches. Germline CDR1 reads SGHTA; CDR2 reads FQGNSA. This CDR3 is 18 amino acids long. Here the CDR3 DNA reads TGTGCCAGCAGCTTAGGAGTTCTAGCGGGAGGTCTTGAAGAGACCCAGTACTTC. Its protein is CASSLGVLAGGLEETQYF. The full variable domain, in which reference TRBV7-2 and TRBJ2-5 provide the parts outside the CDR3, is GAGVSQSPSNKVTEKGKDVELRCDPISGHTALYWYRQSLGQGLEFLIYFQGNSAPDKSGLPSDRFSAERTGGSVSTLTIQRTQQEDSAVYLCASSLGVLAGGLEETQYFGPGTRLLVL.

This clonotype has more than one count but fewer than ten. The V gene is TRBV7-9, the J gene TRBJ2-1; D tentatively reads TRBD1 or TRBD2 (5 bases each). This CDR3 is 12 amino acids long. CDR1 and CDR2 from the germline V gene are SEHNR and FQNEAQ (reference sequence). Trimming shortened V by 4 bases and J by 8 bases, and 9 bases separated the two germline ends. CDR3 DNA sequence: TGTGCCAGCAGCTCCGGGACCGATGAGCAGTTCTTC. Its translation: CASSSGTDEQFF. Combining the CDR3 with reference TRBV7-9 and TRBJ2-1 gives the whole variable domain DTGVSQNPRHKITKRGQNVTFRCDPISEHNRLYWYRQTLGQGPEFLTYFQNEAQLEKSRLLSDRFSAERPKGSFSTLEIQRTEQGDSAMYLCASSSGTDEQFFGPGTRLTVL.

In this sample, this clonotype turned up a few times. The gene calls are TRBV19 and TRBJ2-1, with 10 bases lining up with TRBD1. V gave up 6 bases and J gave up 0 bases; unmatched junction bases: 5. CDR1 and CDR2 from the germline V gene are LNHDA and SQIVND (reference sequence). The CDR3 consists of 16 residues. In DNA, the CDR3 is TGTGCCAGTAGGGACAGGGGGGCCTTCTCCTACAATGAGCAGTTCTTC. Translated, it gives CASRDRGAFSYNEQFF.

The chain employs TRBV30 and TRBJ1-3, with 9 bases aligning to TRBD1. The CDR3 totals 15 residues. V shed 1 base, J shed 4 bases, and the junction held 5 bases outside the gene matches. Germline V gene sequence: CDR1 GTSNPN, CDR2 SVGIG (reference sequence). CDR3 sequence: CAWSGGQGFGNTIYF. In DNA, the CDR3 is TGTGCCTGGAGTGGGGGACAGGGCTTCGGAAACACCATATATTTT.

This clonotype was observed a few times. This chain's CDR3 is CASSRDKETQYF. In DNA form, the CDR3 reads TGTGCCAGCTCACGGGACAAAGAGACCCAGTACTTC. The rearrangement links TRBV18 to TRBJ2-5, with D tentatively TRBD1 (6 bases). The V and J ends lost 4 bases and 3 bases respectively, with 6 bases between them. CDR3 size: 12 residues. Germline lookup yields CDR1 KGHSH and CDR2 LQKENI.

In this sample, this clonotype turned up a few times. The chain links TRBV24-1 to TRBJ2-7; a weak D match, TRBD2 (5 bases). The CDR3 totals 16 residues. Germline CDR1 reads KGHDR; CDR2 reads SFDVKD. Trimming took 1 base from V and 2 from J, leaving 14 bases between them. DNA of the CDR3: TGTGCCACCAGTGATTTCCGGGGAAATCGGCCCTACGAGCAGTACTTC. Translation: CATSDFRGNRPYEQYF.

This clonotype was observed many times. The rearrangement joins TRBV4-1 to TRBJ1-2; D is perhaps TRBD1 (5 bases). The CDR3 is 15 residues long. Germline-derived CDR1 and CDR2 are MGHRA and YSYEKL. Between the trimmed V and J ends, which lost 1 base and 0 bases, there was a span of 9 bases. CDR3: CASSQGAGPNYGYTF. CDR3 nucleotides: TGCGCCAGCAGCCAAGGCGCGGGGCCTAACTATGGCTACACCTTC.

There are many counts of this clonotype. This chain uses TRBV20-1 with TRBJ2-7; no reliable D call. The CDR3 consists of 12 residues. Germline-derived CDR1 and CDR2 are DFQATT and SNEGSKA (reference sequence). The V end lost 4 bases, the J end lost 2 bases, and 9 bases lay between the germline ends. The CDR3 DNA follows: TGCAGTGCTACTTCCCGAGCCTACGAGCAGTACTTC. It codes for CSATSRAYEQYF.

The gene calls are TRBV11-2 and TRBJ1-4; the D is unclear. Trimming removed 5 bases at V and 3 bases at J, with 16 bases between. This CDR3 has 16 residues. The germline V gene has CDR1 SGHAT and CDR2 FQNNGV. The CDR3 protein is CASSLGFGLPNEKLFF. The CDR3 DNA follows: TGTGCCAGCAGCCTAGGTTTCGGGCTTCCTAATGAAAAACTGTTTTTT.

This clonotype has just a few counts. The chain combines TRBV29-1 with TRBJ1-2, with D hard to call. Germline-derived CDR1 and CDR2 are SQVTM and ANQGSEA. The germline V and J ends were trimmed by 7 bases and 5 bases, with 14 bases remaining between them. The CDR3 length is 12 residues. The CDR3 loop is CSAARVLYGYTF. The CDR3 DNA sequence: TGCAGCGCCGCGCGGGTTCTTTATGGCTACACCTTC.

There are a few counts of this clonotype. The chain combines TRBV3-1 with TRBJ1-5; D gene uncertain. V lost 10 bases and J 3 bases, leaving 10 bases between the germline ends. Per the germline V gene, CDR1 is LGHDT and CDR2 is YNNKEL (reference sequence). CDR3 length: 12 amino acids. Here the CDR3 reads CATSSPNQPQHF. CDR3 bases: TGTGCCACTTCATCCCCCAATCAGCCCCAGCATTTT.

The chain joins TRBV12-3 or TRBV12-4 to TRBJ2-4; no clear D. V lost 5 bases and J lost 0, with 11 bases in between. The CDR3 spans 15 residues. The chain's CDR3 is CASSRDYLAKNIQYF. DNA of the CDR3: TGTGCCAGCAGTAGGGATTACCTAGCCAAAAACATTCAGTACTTC.

The table lists this clonotype with a few counts. The J gene is TRBJ2-7, the V gene TRBV12-3 or TRBV12-4; 7 nucleotides line up with TRBD2. Trimming cost V 4 bases and J 2 bases; bases outside gene matches: 8. The CDR3 totals 15 residues. CDR3 nucleotide sequence: TGTGCCAGCAGTTCAGCGGGACGAGGGACCTACGAGCAGTACTTC. This encodes CASSSAGRGTYEQYF.

This clonotype was counted a few times. The chain carries TRBV30 and TRBJ1-5, with D perhaps matching TRBD1 (6 bases). Germline CDR1 and CDR2: GTSNPN and SVGIG (reference sequence). This CDR3 comprises 13 residues. V gave up 1 base and J gave up 6 bases, with 10 bases separating them. CDR3 nucleotides: TGTGCCTGGAGTGCGGCAGGGGTTCAGCCCCAGCATTTT. Translating it yields CAWSAAGVQPQHF. Together with reference TRBV30 and TRBJ1-5, the CDR3 gives the full variable domain: SQTIHQWPATLVQPVGSPLSLECTVEGTSNPNLYWYRQAAGRGLQLLFYSVGIGQISSEVPQNLSASRPQDRQFILSSKKLLLSDSGFYLCAWSAAGVQPQHFGDGTRLSIL.

This clonotype appeared a few times. The chain recombines TRBV27 with TRBJ2-5, with 10 bases lining up with TRBD1. The germline V gene has CDR1 MNHEY and CDR2 SMNVEV (reference sequence). V was clipped by 4 bases and J by 5 bases; unmatched bases: 4. CDR3 length equals 14 residues. The CDR3 region is CASSWTGGIETQYF. The CDR3 DNA reads TGTGCCAGCAGTTGGACAGGGGGTATCGAGACCCAGTACTTC.